This T cell receptor (beta chain) was sequenced in a study of type 1 regulatory T cells. At the level of the study: This in vitro CD4 product, T-allo10, is enriched for Tr1 cells and alloantigen-specific.

In this sample, this clonotype is medium-sized. Its antigen is still unknown. The V gene's germline CDR1 is SGHTA and CDR2 FQGNSA. Trimming took off 1 base at V and 3 bases at J, with 0 bases between the two ends. This CDR3 region has 12 residues. MiXCR was run by TCRdb on the reads, yielding one entry per CDR3 protein. The sample comprises 60,000 to 80,000 distinct CDR3 sequences, roughly three fifths of which are singletons, and 7.6% rests with the top ten. Graft donor-derived T-allo10 cells were described as host-alloantigen-specific, anergic, and alloantigen-specifically suppressive. What was sequenced was cultured T cells, either the whole culture or a sorted T cell fraction (not recorded which). The subset was: Tr1-enriched cell product generated in vitro against host alloantigens. The chain joins TRBV7-2 to TRBJ2-2, with no clear D. The sequence was obtained from a human donor in good health. For the CDR3, the DNA is TGTGCCAGCAGCTTAGACACCGGGGAGCTGTTTTTT. Amino acid sequence: CASSLDTGELFF.